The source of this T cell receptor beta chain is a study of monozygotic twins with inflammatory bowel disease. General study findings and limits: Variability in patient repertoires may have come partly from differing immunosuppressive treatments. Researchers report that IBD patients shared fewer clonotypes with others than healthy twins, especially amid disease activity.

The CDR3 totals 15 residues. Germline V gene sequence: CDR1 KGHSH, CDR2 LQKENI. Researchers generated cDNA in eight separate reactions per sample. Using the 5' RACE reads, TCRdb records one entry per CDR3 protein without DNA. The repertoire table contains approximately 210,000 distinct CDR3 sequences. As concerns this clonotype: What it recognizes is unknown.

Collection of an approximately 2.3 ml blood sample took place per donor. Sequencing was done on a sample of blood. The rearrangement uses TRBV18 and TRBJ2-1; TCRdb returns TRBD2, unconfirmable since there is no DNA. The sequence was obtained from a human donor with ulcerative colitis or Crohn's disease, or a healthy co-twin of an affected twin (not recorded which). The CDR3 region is CASSPPTSGANEQFF.